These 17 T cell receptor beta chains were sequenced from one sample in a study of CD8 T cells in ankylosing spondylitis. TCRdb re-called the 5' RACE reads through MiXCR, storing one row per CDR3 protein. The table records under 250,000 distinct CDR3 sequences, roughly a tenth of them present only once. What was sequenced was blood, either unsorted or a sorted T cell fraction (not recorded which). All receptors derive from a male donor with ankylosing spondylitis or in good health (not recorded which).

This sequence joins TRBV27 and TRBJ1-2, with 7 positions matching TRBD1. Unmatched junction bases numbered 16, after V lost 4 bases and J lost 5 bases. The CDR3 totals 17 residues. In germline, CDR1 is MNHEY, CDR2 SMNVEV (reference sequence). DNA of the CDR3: TGTGCCAGCAGTTCCAGGGTCAGGGGGGACCCAGATTATGGCTACACCTTC. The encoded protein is CASSSRVRGDPDYGYTF.

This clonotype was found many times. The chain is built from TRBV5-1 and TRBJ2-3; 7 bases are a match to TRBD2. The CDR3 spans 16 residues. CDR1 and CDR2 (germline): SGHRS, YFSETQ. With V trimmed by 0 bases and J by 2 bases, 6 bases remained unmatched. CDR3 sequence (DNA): TGCGCCAGCAGCTTGGGGGTACTAGCGAACACAGATACGCAGTATTTT. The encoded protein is CASSLGVLANTDTQYF.

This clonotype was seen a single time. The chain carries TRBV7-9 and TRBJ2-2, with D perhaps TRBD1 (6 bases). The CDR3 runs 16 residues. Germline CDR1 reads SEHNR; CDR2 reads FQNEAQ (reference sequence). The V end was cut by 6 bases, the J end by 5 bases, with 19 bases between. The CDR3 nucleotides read TGTGCCAGCAGTGCAACTACAGGGTCCGGAACCGGGGAGCTGTTTTTT. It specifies CASSATTGSGTGELFF.

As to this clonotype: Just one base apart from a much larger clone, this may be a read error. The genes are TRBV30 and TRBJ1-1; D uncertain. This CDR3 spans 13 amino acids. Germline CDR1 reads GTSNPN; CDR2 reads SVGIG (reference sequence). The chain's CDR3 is CVGKRVSNTEAFF. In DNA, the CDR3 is TGTGTCGGGAAGAGGGTCTCGAACACTGAAGCTTTCTTT.

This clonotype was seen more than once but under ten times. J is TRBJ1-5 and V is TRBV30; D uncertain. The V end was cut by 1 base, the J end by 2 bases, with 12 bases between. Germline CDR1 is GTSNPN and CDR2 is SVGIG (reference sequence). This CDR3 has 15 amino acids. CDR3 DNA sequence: TGTGCCTGGAGTGGCCAGGAAGGTGGCAATCAGCCCCAGCATTTT. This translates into CAWSGQEGGNQPQHF. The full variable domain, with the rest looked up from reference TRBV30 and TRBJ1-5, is SQTIHQWPATLVQPVGSPLSLECTVEGTSNPNLYWYRQAAGRGLQLLFYSVGIGQISSEVPQNLSASRPQDRQFILSSKKLLLSDSGFYLCAWSGQEGGNQPQHFGDGTRLSIL.

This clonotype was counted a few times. The CDR3 bases are TGTGCCAGTAGTATAGGTACCGGCTTAAGCGCAGATACGCAGTATTTT. Amino acids: CASSIGTGLSADTQYF. The chain joins TRBV19 to TRBJ2-3, with no clear D. Germline assignment: CDR1 LNHDA and CDR2 SQIVND (reference sequence). Between the trimmed V and J ends, which lost 1 base and 4 bases, there was a span of 15 bases. The CDR3 has 16 residues. Looking up the rest from reference TRBV19 and TRBJ2-3 gives the full variable domain: DGGITQSPKYLFRKEGQNVTLSCEQNLNHDAMYWYRQDPGQGLRLIYYSQIVNDFQKGDIAEGYSVSREKKESFPLTVTSAQKNPTAFYLCASSIGTGLSADTQYFGPGTRLTVL.

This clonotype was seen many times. The CDR3 region has the DNA TGTGCCAGCAGCCCCGGGACAGGGGGCTTAAGCTCCTACGAGCAGTACTTC. Translated, it gives CASSPGTGGLSSYEQYF. This chain joins TRBV7-2 and TRBJ2-7, with 12 bases that match TRBD1. The germline gives CDR1 SGHTA, CDR2 FQGNSA. The CDR3 spans 17 residues. Losses at the gene ends were 5 bases for V and 0 bases for J; bases not matched to a gene: 8.

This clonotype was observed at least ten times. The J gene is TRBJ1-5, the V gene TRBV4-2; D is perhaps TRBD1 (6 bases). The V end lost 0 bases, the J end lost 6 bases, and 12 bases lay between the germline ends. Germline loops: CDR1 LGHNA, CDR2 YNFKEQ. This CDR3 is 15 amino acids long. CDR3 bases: TGTGCCAGCAGCCAAGAAGGAGGGGGGTTTCAGCCCCAGCATTTT. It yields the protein CASSQEGGGFQPQHF.

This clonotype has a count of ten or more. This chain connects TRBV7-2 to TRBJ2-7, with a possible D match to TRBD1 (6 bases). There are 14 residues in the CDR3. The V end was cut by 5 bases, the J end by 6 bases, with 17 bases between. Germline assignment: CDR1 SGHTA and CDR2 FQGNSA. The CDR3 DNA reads TGTGCCAGCAGCCAAGTACCCCAAGGGGGCGAGCAGTACTTC. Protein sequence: CASSQVPQGGEQYF.

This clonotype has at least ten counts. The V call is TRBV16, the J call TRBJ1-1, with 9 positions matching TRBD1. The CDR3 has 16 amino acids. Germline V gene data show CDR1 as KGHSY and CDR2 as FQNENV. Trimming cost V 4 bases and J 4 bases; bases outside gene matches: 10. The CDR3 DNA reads TGTGCCAGCAGCCCACAAGGGACAGGGACGGCCACTGAAGCTTTCTTT. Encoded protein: CASSPQGTGTATEAFF.

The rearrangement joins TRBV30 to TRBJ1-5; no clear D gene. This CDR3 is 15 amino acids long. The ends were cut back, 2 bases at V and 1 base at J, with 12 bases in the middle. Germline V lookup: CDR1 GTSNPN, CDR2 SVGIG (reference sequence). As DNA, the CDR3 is TGTGCCTGGAGTAAAGGAGTCGGAAGCAATCAGCCCCAGCATTTT. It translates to CAWSKGVGSNQPQHF.

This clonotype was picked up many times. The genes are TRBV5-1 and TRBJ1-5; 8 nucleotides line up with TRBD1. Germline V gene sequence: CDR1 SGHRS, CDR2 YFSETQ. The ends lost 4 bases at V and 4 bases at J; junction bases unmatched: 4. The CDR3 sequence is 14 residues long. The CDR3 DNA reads TGCGCCAGCAGCCCCTGGGACAGGAATCAGCCCCAGCATTTT. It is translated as CASSPWDRNQPQHF.

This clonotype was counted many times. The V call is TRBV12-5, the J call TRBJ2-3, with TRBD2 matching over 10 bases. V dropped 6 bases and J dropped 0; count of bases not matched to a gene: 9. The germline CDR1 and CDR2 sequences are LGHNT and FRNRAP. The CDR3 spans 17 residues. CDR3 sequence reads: CASGHPRLAGSTDTQYF. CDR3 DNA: TGTGCTAGTGGCCATCCTCGACTAGCGGGCAGCACAGATACGCAGTATTTT.

The CDR3 sequence is CASKAQAQETQYF. The CDR3 DNA reads TGTGCCAGTAAGGCACAGGCCCAAGAGACCCAGTACTTC. The chain joins TRBV19 to TRBJ2-5, with D perhaps TRBD1 (5 bases). Germline V lookup: CDR1 LNHDA, CDR2 SQIVND (reference sequence). The CDR3 has 13 amino acids. V was shortened by 7 bases and J by 1 base, with 10 bases between the two germline ends.

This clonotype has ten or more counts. The CDR3 DNA follows: TGCAGTGCTGGTGGGACTAGCGGGAGGTCCGGGGAGCTGTTTTTT. Translation gives CSAGGTSGRSGELFF. V and J are TRBV20-1 and TRBJ2-2; 15 bases line up with TRBD2. J gave up 6 bases and V 5 bases, and 4 bases lay outside the gene matches. The CDR3 length is 15 residues. Per the germline V gene, CDR1 is DFQATT and CDR2 is SNEGSKA (reference sequence).

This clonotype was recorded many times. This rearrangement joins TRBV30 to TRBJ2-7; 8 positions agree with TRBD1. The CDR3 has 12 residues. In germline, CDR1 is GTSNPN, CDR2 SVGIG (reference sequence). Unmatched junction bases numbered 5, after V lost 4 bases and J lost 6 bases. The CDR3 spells CAWTSDRAEQYF. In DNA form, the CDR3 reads TGTGCCTGGACCTCGGACAGGGCCGAGCAGTACTTC.

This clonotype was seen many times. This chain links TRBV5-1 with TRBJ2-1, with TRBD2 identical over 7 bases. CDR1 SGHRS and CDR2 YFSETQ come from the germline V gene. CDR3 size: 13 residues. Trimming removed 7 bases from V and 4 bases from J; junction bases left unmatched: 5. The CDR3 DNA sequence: TGCGCCAGCGCGGGGGAATCTTACAATGAGCAGTTCTTC. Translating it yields CASAGESYNEQFF.